A single T cell receptor (beta chain) is shown here with its context. The J segment lost 6 bases and the V segment lost 7 bases, leaving 12 bases of the junction unmatched. CDR3 length equals 14 residues. Germline lookup yields CDR1 SQVTM and CDR2 ANQGSEA. The data originate from a study of CD8 T cells in ankylosing spondylitis. From the 5' RACE reads, TCRdb called clonotypes with MiXCR, one entry per CDR3 protein. The sample contains some 180,000 distinct CDR3 sequences, roughly 18% of which appear only once. Source material: blood, either unsorted or a sorted T cell fraction (not recorded which). V is TRBV29-1 and J is TRBJ2-1; 7 bases fit TRBD2. The receptor comes from a male donor under 30 with ankylosing spondylitis or in good health (not recorded which). The CDR3 nucleotides are TGCAGCGCCCGGGCAGCGGGAAGGGGCAATGAGCAGTTCTTC. This sequence encodes CSARAAGRGNEQFF.